This T cell receptor beta chain was retrieved from a study of blood T cell repertoires in COVID-19. Residents of around 24 US areas, aged about 18 to 89 years, made up the participants. Sequencing was performed with immunoSEQ multiplex PCR; in TCRdb, only in-frame clones are kept and a portion is missing. Among around 190,000 clones listed, over 80% were seen once. CDR1 is MNHEY and CDR2 is SMNVEV in the germline V gene (reference sequence). The trim removed 7 bases at V and 3 bases at J, leaving 11 bases unmatched. The CDR3 is 16 amino acids. The receptor's source is a man between 18 and 35 years old with acute COVID-19. The sample consisted of PBMCs or T cells enriched from blood (not recorded which). V gene TRBV27 combines with J gene TRBJ1-3; 8 bases map to TRBD1. DNA of the CDR3: TGTGCCAGCAAGGCCCTTCAGGGGGCAGTTGGAAACACCATATATTTT. It is translated as CASKALQGAVGNTIYF.